The clone carrying this T cell receptor beta chain has just a few counts. CDR3 length equals 12 residues. CDR1 and CDR2 (germline): SNHLY, FYNNEI. Germline trimming cut 7 bases from V and 6 bases from J; bases unmatched to any gene: 5. These data are taken from a study of CD8 T cells in ankylosing spondylitis. MiXCR was run by TCRdb on the 5' RACE reads, yielding one entry per CDR3 protein. The table lists approximately 340,000 distinct CDR3 sequences, about 15% of them singletons. J is TRBJ2-7 and V is TRBV2, with 8 bases aligning to TRBD2. This clonotype originated in a male donor with ankylosing spondylitis or in good health (not recorded which). The sequencing input was blood, either unsorted or a sorted T cell fraction (not recorded which). This CDR3 reads CASTERGSEQYF. CDR3 sequence (DNA): TGTGCCAGCACCGAGCGGGGGAGCGAGCAGTACTTC.